The following is a TCR beta chain sequence with its context. The antigen it recognizes is unknown. Base qualities are not at hand, and no much larger clone is one base apart. For sequencing, an Illumina NovaSeq 6000 was employed. cDNA libraries for TCRalpha and TCRbeta were prepared by 5'RACE using constant-segment primers, with sample barcodes and unique molecular identifiers added. RNA was extracted from every sample with Trizol reagent. The libraries were amplified in two PCR steps, and the second step added a second sample barcode and Illumina TruSeq adapters. The libraries were sequenced on an Illumina NovaSeq using 2 x 150 bp paired-end reads. The authors' analysis ran thus. Reads were demultiplexed and collapsed into UMI-guided consensus sequences with migec v1.2.7. Using mixcr v2.1.11, UMI consensuses were aligned to TRA and TRB V and J templates and then assembled into clonotypes. A clonotype was counted as expanded or contracted only when both edgeR and NoisET called the clonotype significant, with the noise models trained on biological replicates. edgeR calls used a false discovery rate-adjusted p below 0.01 and a log2 fold-change threshold of 1. PCA with hierarchical clustering of max-normalized trajectories of the 1000 most abundant clonotypes was used as exploratory dynamics analysis. Separately sequenced CD4+ and CD8+ repertoires were used to assign the CD4 or CD8 phenotype of responding clones. TCRdb ran its own pipeline on the public reads, namely fastp trimming at Q25 and MiXCR clone calling, and kept in-frame beta chains. Identical CDR3 proteins give one entry, which carries the most common genes and DNA. V and J calls and clone size were set by TCRdb, not the authors. The sample includes about 360,000 distinct CDR3 sequences, with approximately 14% observed a single time. About 22% of the sample is held by the ten biggest clonotypes.

Trimming at the junction amounts to 0 bases on V and 0 bases on J, and the germline ends lie 6 bases apart. The germline V gene provides CDR1 SGHRS and CDR2 YFSETQ. The CDR3 numbers 14 residues from cysteine through phenylalanine. The kept DNA is CDR3 alone, 42 bases in frame from the first base. This entry comes from a study of T-cell memory formation after mild COVID-19 listed by TCRdb under 2021. About the full investigation: Most TCR sequence clusters were specific to one of the two donors. The cohort was made up of two young adult volunteers, one female and one male, who were previously healthy. In a couple of donors, T-cell clones that expanded and contracted after mild COVID-19 were followed by sequencing TCRalpha and TCRbeta repertoires longitudinally. What the research found in general, with its limitations: SARS-CoV-2 specificity of the second-wave clones peaking on day 37 was not confirmed. Contracting CD4+ clones turned up mainly in the CM and EM memory subsets, whereas EMRA was where CD8+ clones were enriched. Clones contracting from day 15 to 85 had balanced CD4/CD8 phenotypes, while a second wave expanding from day 15 to 37 was biased towards CD4+. Some responding clones were detected in pre-infection memory, which suggested that pre-existing cross-reactive memory T cells had joined the SARS-CoV-2 response. The study included only a couple of mild cases, and larger cohorts that include severe cases with pre-infection samples were judged to be necessary.

PBMCs were isolated by Ficoll-Paque density gradient centrifugation. The sample taken for sequencing was PBMCs or a T cell subset sorted from them (not recorded which). The V and J segments used are TRBV5-1 and TRBJ2-5; the D segment cannot be called with confidence. The receptor's source is a man between 18 and 35 years old who had mild COVID-19 (a few samples of this study predate the infection). The sample titles of this study are shuffled in the database, so cell type and time point are left out; the donor was told from shared clones. The DNA sequence is as follows: TGCGCCAGCAGCTTGGGGCTAGACCAAGAGACCCAGTACTTC. Translated, it gives CASSLGLDQETQYF.